Below are 5 T cell receptor beta chains sequenced from a single sample in a study of blood T cell repertoires in COVID-19. Produced via immunoSEQ multiplex PCR; TCRdb's table is partial and in-frame only. The sample includes fewer than 200,000 clones, over 80% of them seen just once. Sequenced: peripheral blood. Receptors originate from a woman in her forties or fifties with acute or convalescent COVID-19.

The chain recombines TRBV18 with TRBJ1-2; no reliable D call. This CDR3 spans 15 amino acids. The germline V gene encodes CDR1 KGHSH and CDR2 LQKENI. V lost 3 bases, J lost 2 bases, and 13 bases lay in between. Here the CDR3 reads CASSPRQGSNYGYTF. CDR3 bases: TGTGCCAGCTCACCTAGACAAGGATCGAACTATGGCTACACCTTC. Filled out from reference TRBV18 and TRBJ1-2, the complete variable domain reads NAGVMQNPRHLVRRRGQEARLRCSPMKGHSHVYWYRQLPEEGLKFMVYLQKENIIDESGMPKERFSAEFPKEGPSILRIQQVVRGDSAAYFCASSPRQGSNYGYTFGSGTRLTVV.

The chain combines TRBV5-1 with TRBJ2-3; TRBD2 matches 11 bases. V dropped 5 bases and J dropped 5; count of bases not matched to a gene: 4. Germline CDR1 reads SGHRS; CDR2 reads YFSETQ. The CDR3 spans 14 residues. The CDR3 protein is CASRLAGAEDTQYF. CDR3 nucleotide sequence: TGCGCCAGCAGACTAGCGGGAGCTGAAGATACGCAGTATTTT.

J is TRBJ2-7 and V is TRBV9; 8 bases map to TRBD2. Unmatched junction bases numbered 8, after V lost 4 bases and J lost 2 bases. The length of the CDR3 is 15 residues. Germline V gives CDR1 SGDLS, CDR2 YYNGEE. The CDR3 DNA reads as TGTGCCAGCAGCCTCAGGGCGGGGGGTCCCTACGAGCAGTACTTC. Its translation is CASSLRAGGPYEQYF.

In its sample, this clone was seen a few times. V gene TRBV19 combines with J gene TRBJ1-5; 8 bases align to TRBD1. J gave up 6 bases and V 5 bases, and 6 bases lay outside the gene matches. The germline V gene encodes CDR1 LNHDA and CDR2 SQIVND (reference sequence). This CDR3 has 14 residues. The CDR3 region has the DNA TGTGCCAGTAGTCAAACAGGGGGAGGTCAGCCCCAGCATTTT. Protein product: CASSQTGGGQPQHF.

The chain joins TRBV29-1 to TRBJ2-1; a weak D match, TRBD1 (6 bases). Germline CDR1 reads SQVTM; CDR2 reads ANQGSEA. Trimming shortened V by 6 bases and J by 1 base, and 13 bases separated the two germline ends. The CDR3 runs to 14 residues. The CDR3 DNA sequence: TGCAGCGTCCAGGACAGCCTGTCCTACAATGAGCAGTTCTTC. Translated: CSVQDSLSYNEQFF.